This TCR beta chain came from a study of identical twins. Details on this clonotype: Its target is not known.

Overall study results and limits: Invariant populations such as MAIT and iNKT cells could partly muddle zero-insertion analyses. Cord blood's abundant beta clonotypes had fewer insertions, unlike memory repertoires.

The germline V gene encodes CDR1 MNHEY and CDR2 SMNVEV (reference sequence). The CDR3 extends over 15 amino acids. V dropped 0 bases and J dropped 7; count of bases not matched to a gene: 5. A universal primer binding site was introduced by template switching. The final cDNA contained unique molecular identifiers. Each CDR3 protein is one row after TCRdb ran MiXCR on the 5' RACE reads. The repertoire holds 1.5 million to 2 million distinct CDR3 sequences, with under 35% as singletons. Each donor (without exception) was a healthy Caucasian. This TCR was sampled from a newborn girl in good health. The chain joins TRBV27 to TRBJ2-7; 11 nucleotides match TRBD2. Sequencing was done on a sample of cord blood. This CDR3 reads CASSLSRTSGREQYF. CDR3 nucleotides: TGTGCCAGCAGTTTATCCCGGACTAGCGGGCGTGAGCAGTACTTC.